This TCR beta chain came from a study of identical twins. Study results and limitations: Clonotypes of the beta chain that were abundant in cord blood carried fewer insertions (memory repertoires showed none). Partial confounding of zero-insertion analyses by invariant MAIT and iNKT cells was possible. Modelling underestimated the level of out-of-frame TCR alpha sharing observed in monozygotic twins.

This clonotype has a count of ten or more. Its antigen is not known. Unique molecular identifiers were present on the cDNA, and a universal primer site came from template switching. TCRdb reanalysed the 5' RACE reads using MiXCR and keeps one entry per CDR3 protein. Found here are fewer than 650,000 distinct CDR3 sequences, roughly 6.6% of them singletons; the top ten hold 1.6%. The CDR3 spans 16 residues. Unmatched junction bases numbered 6, after V lost 3 bases and J lost 3 bases. Germline V gives CDR1 SGHRS, CDR2 YFSETQ. The same sample was also studied in work on yellow fever vaccine responses in identical twins.

The gene calls are TRBV5-1 and TRBJ2-3; 11 nucleotides agree with TRBD2. The TCR sequence derives from a young woman in good health. Material: PBMCs. The CDR3 nucleotides read TGCGCCAGCAGCTGGGGGGGACTAGCGGATACAGATACGCAGTATTTT. Its translation: CASSWGGLADTDTQYF.